This T cell receptor beta chain derives from a study of blood T cell repertoires in COVID-19. Turning to the study itself: Some COVID-19 samples were acute and others convalescent; all came from the United States, Italy and Spain. T cells, B-cell-depleted T cells, or PBMCs supplied cDNA or gDNA.

The CDR3 spans 14 residues. Unmatched junction bases numbered 4, after V lost 5 bases and J lost 3 bases. In its sample, this clone was seen once. Original methodology: Quantification of nucleated cells was approximated via reference gene primer amplification. Libraries were prepared by immunoSEQ multiplex PCR; TCRdb keeps only in-frame clonotypes and omits some of them. V, J and clone size reflect that table, while D and trimming were determined from the DNA. The profile covers a few hundred thousand clones, with 65% to 90% appearing a single time and 2% to 2.5% taken by the ten largest. The sample consisted of peripheral blood. This sequence joins TRBV5-7 and TRBJ2-7, with 11 bases that match TRBD1. TRBV5-7 has ORF status, its function being uncertain. The sequence was collected from a man aged 40-50 years who had recovered from COVID-19. DNA of the CDR3: TGTGCCAGCAGGGGACAGGGGGTTCGCTACGAGCAGTACTTC. Protein sequence: CASRGQGVRYEQYF.